This T cell receptor (beta chain) was recovered during a study of control samples from healthy donors and cancer patients. V lost 2 bases and J 0 bases, leaving 11 bases between the germline ends. The CDR3 consists of 16 residues. CDR1 is MNHNS, CDR2 SASEGT, per germline. The protocol was immunoSEQ multiplex PCR, while the TCRdb copy is restricted to in-frame clones and leaves out a portion. The table lists about 34,000 clones, about 94% of them singletons. The chain joins TRBV6-1 to TRBJ1-3; no clear D gene. The sample was PBMCs. The sequence came from a man in his forties with colorectal cancer. The CDR3 is CASSENSGHSGNTIYF. For the CDR3, the DNA is TGTGCCAGCAGTGAAAATAGTGGTCACTCTGGAAACACCATATATTTT.